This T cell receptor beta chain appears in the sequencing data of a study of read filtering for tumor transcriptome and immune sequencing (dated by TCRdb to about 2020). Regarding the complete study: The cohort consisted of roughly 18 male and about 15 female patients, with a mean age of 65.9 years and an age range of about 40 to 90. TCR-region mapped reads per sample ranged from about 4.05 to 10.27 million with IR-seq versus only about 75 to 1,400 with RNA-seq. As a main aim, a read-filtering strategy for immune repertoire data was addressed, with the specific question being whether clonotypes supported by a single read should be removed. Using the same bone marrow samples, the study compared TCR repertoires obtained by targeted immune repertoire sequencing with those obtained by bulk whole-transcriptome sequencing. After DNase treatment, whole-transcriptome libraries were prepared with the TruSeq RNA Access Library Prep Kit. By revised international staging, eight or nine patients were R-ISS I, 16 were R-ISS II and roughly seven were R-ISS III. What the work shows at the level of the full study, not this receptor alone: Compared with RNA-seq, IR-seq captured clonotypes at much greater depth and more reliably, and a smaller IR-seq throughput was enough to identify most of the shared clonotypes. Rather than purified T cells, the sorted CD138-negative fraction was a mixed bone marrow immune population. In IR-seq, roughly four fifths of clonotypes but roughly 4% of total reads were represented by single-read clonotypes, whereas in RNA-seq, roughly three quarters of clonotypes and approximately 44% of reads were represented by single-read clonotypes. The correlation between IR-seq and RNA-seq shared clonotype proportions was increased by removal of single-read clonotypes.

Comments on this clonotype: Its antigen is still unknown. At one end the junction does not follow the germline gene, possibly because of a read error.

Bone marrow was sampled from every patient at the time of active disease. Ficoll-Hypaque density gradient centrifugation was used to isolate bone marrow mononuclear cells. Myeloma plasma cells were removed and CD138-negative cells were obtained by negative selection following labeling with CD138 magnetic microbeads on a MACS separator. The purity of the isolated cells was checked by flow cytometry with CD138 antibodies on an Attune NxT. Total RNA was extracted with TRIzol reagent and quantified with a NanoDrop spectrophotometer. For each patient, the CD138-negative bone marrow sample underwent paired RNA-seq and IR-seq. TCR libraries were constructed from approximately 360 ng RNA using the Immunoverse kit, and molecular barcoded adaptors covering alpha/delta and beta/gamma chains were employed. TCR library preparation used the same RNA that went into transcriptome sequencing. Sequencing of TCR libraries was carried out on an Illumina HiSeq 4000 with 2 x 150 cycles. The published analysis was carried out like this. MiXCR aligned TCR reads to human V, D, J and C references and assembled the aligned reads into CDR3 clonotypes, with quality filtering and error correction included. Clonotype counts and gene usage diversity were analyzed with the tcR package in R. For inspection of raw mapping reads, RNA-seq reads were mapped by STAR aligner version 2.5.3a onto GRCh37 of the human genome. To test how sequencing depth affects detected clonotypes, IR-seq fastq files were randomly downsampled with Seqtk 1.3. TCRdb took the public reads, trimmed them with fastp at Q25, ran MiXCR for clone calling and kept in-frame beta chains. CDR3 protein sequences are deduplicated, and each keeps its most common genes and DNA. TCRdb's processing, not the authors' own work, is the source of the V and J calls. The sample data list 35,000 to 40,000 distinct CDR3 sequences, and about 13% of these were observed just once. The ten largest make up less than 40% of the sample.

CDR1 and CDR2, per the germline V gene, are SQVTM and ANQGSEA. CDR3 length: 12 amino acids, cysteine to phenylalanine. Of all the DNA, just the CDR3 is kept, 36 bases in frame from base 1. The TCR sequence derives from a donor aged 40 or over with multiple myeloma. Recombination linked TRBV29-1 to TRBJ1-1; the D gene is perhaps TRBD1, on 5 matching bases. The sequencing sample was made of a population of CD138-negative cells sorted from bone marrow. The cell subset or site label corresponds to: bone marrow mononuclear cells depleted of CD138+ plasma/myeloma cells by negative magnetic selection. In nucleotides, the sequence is TGCAGCGTTGCTCAGGGAGACACCGAAGCTTTCTTT. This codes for CSVAQGDTEAFF.